The T cell receptor beta chain described here comes from a study of long-term antiretroviral therapy in people with HIV. At the survey level, the v3.0 immunoSEQ assay was run. The assay was immunoSEQ multiplex PCR, and TCRdb's table has in-frame clones only and misses some. Of approximately 28,000 clones listed, around four fifths were seen once; the top ten hold about 10%. Trimming took 4 bases from V and 2 from J; bases not matched to a gene: 2. The CDR3 has 14 residues. Per the germline V gene, CDR1 is SEHNR and CDR2 is FQNEAQ (reference sequence). This clone showed up just once. This sequence was found in a young man with HIV. V is TRBV7-9 and J is TRBJ2-7; 10 nucleotides match TRBD2. Specimen: unsorted PBMCs, collected 0.8 years before starting antiretroviral therapy. Here the CDR3 DNA reads TGTGCCAGCAGCTCAACTAGCGGGGCCTACGAGCAGTACTTC. This encodes CASSSTSGAYEQYF.